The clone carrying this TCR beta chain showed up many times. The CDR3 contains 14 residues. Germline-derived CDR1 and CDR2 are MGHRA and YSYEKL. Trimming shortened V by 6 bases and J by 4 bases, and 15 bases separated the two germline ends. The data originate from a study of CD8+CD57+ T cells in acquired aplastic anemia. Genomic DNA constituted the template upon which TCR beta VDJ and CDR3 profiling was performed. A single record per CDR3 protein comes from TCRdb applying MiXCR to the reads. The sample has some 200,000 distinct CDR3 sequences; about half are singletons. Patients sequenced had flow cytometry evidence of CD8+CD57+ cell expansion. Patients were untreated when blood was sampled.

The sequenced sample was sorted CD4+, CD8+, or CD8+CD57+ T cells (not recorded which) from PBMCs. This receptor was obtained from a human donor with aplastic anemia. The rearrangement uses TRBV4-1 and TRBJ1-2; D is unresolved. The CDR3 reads CASSDHIGGYGYTF. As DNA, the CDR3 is TGCGCCAGCAGTGATCACATTGGCGGCTATGGCTACACCTTC.